The 10 T cell receptor beta chains below come from one sample, sequenced in a study of T cells after yellow fever vaccination (dated by TCRdb to about 2019). The meaning of the sample's treatment or condition label: live attenuated yellow fever vaccine strain. Library generation was performed with 5' RACE. TCRdb records Illumina NovaSeq 6000 as the sequencer. TCRdb itself trimmed the public reads at Q25 with fastp, ran MiXCR and retained productive beta chains. Under each unique CDR3 protein, matching rows form one entry showing the most common genes and DNA. Across this sample there are a few hundred thousand distinct CDR3 sequences, with roughly 4.3% seen only once. The top ten hold around 23% of the sample. Here the sequenced sample was PBMCs, taken 5 days after the yellow fever booster vaccination. Receptors originate from a young man who received the YFV17D yellow fever vaccine.

This clonotype was seen ten or more times. This chain joins TRBV10-2 and TRBJ2-7, with a possible D match to TRBD2 (6 bases). The germline V gene encodes CDR1 WSHSY and CDR2 SAAADI. This CDR3 is built from 14 residues. Trimming took off 3 bases at V and 3 bases at J, with 12 bases between the two ends. The CDR3 loop is CASSDPGLFYEQYF. DNA of the CDR3: TGCGCCAGCAGTGACCCGGGACTTTTCTACGAGCAGTACTTC.

This clonotype showed up many times. The gene calls are TRBV12-5 and TRBJ1-1; D is unclear. This CDR3 has 13 residues. CDR1 LGHNT and CDR2 FRNRAP come from the germline V gene. The V end lost 5 bases, the J end lost 5 bases, and 12 bases lay between the germline ends. The CDR3: CASGATGGTEAFF. The CDR3 region has the DNA TGTGCTAGTGGTGCGACGGGCGGAACTGAAGCTTTCTTT. The complete variable domain, with remaining parts taken from reference TRBV12-5 and TRBJ1-1, reads DARVTQTPRHKVTEMGQEVTMRCQPILGHNTVFWYRQTMMQGLELLAYFRNRAPLDDSGMPKDRFSAEMPDATLATLKIQPSEPRDSAVYFCASGATGGTEAFFGQGTRLTVV.

V is TRBV27 and J is TRBJ1-1; maybe TRBD1 (6 bases). From germline, CDR1 is MNHEY and CDR2 SMNVEV (reference sequence). Trimming took off 10 bases at V and 5 bases at J, with 14 bases between the two ends. The CDR3 totals 12 residues. For the CDR3, the DNA is TGTGCCATCGGAACAGGGAAAACTGAAGCTTTCTTT. It specifies CAIGTGKTEAFF.

In this sample, this clonotype turned up many times. The chain couples TRBV10-3 to TRBJ2-2; 7 bases align to TRBD2. Losses at the gene ends were 3 bases for V and 6 bases for J; bases not matched to a gene: 4. Germline V lookup: CDR1 ENHRY, CDR2 SYGVKD. CDR3 size: 14 residues. CDR3 sequence: CAISDSGGAGELFF. The CDR3 nucleotides are TGTGCCATCAGTGATTCGGGAGGCGCCGGGGAGCTGTTTTTT.

This clonotype was counted between two and nine times. V is TRBV10-3 and J is TRBJ1-3; D is uncertain. Germline V gene lookup returns CDR1 ENHRY and CDR2 SYGVKD. The CDR3 sequence is 15 residues long. Between the trimmed V and J ends, which lost 3 bases and 0 bases, there was a span of 9 bases. CDR3 residues: CAISDGTRSGNTIYF. CDR3 DNA sequence: TGTGCCATCAGTGACGGAACTCGCTCTGGAAACACCATATATTTT.

This clonotype was picked up a small number of times. J is TRBJ2-2 and V is TRBV5-1, with TRBD1 identical over 9 bases. CDR1 and CDR2 (germline): SGHRS, YFSETQ. With V trimmed by 4 bases and J by 5 bases, 6 bases remained unmatched. The CDR3 is 15 residues long. Here the CDR3 DNA reads TGCGCCAGCAGCCCAGGGACAGGGTGGACCGGGGAGCTGTTTTTT. This encodes CASSPGTGWTGELFF. Filled out from reference TRBV5-1 and TRBJ2-2, the complete variable domain reads KAGVTQTPRYLIKTRGQQVTLSCSPISGHRSVSWYQQTPGQGLQFLFEYFSETQRNKGNFPGRFSGRQFSNSRSEMNVSTLELGDSALYLCASSPGTGWTGELFFGEGSRLTVL.

This clonotype was observed a handful of times. The V and J genes are TRBV10-3 and TRBJ1-4; D perhaps matches TRBD1 (5 bases). Germline values: CDR1 ENHRY, CDR2 SYGVKD. This CDR3 has 13 amino acids. Trimming took off 2 bases at V and 8 bases at J, with 9 bases between the two ends. As DNA, the CDR3 is TGTGCCATCAGTGAGACGGGGGTGGAAAAACTGTTTTTT. Translated, it gives CAISETGVEKLFF.

V gene TRBV6-2 or TRBV6-3 combines with J gene TRBJ1-2, with D maybe TRBD1 (5 bases). V dropped 2 bases and J dropped 8 bases, with 12 bases sitting between them. The CDR3 is 13 amino acids. Germline V gene lookup returns CDR1 MNHEY and CDR2 SVGEGT. The DNA for the CDR3 is TGTGCCAGCAGTTACGAGGGGTGGGAAGGCTACACCTTC. This codes for CASSYEGWEGYTF.

Many counts were recorded for this clonotype. The rearrangement joins TRBV11-2 to TRBJ2-5; D may be TRBD1 or TRBD2 (5 bases each). Trimming cost V 4 bases and J 7 bases, with 19 bases left between them. The CDR3 covers 15 residues. The germline CDR1 and CDR2 sequences are SGHAT and FQNNGV. CDR3 amino acids: CASSYYALTGGTQYF. CDR3 bases: TGTGCCAGCAGCTATTATGCGCTGACTGGGGGGACCCAGTACTTC.

This chain uses TRBV6-4 with TRBJ1-6, with 7 nucleotides matching TRBD1. Trimming cost V 3 bases and J 6 bases; bases outside gene matches: 2. The CDR3 is made up of 14 amino acids. Looked up from germline, CDR1 is MRHNA and CDR2 is SNTAGT. This CDR3 is CASSEDRSNSPLHF. The CDR3 DNA reads as TGTGCCAGCAGTGAGGACAGGTCTAATTCACCCCTCCACTTT.